These 2 T cell receptor beta chains originate from one sample sequenced in a study of blood T cell repertoires in COVID-19. The protocol was immunoSEQ multiplex PCR, while the TCRdb copy is restricted to in-frame clones and leaves out a portion. The sample records tens of thousands of clones, over 75% being singletons. Sequencing was carried out using peripheral blood. The receptor source for this set is a man in his fifties with acute or convalescent COVID-19.

The V and J genes are TRBV29-1 and TRBJ2-1, with 10 positions matching TRBD2. This CDR3 contains 17 residues. Germline assignment: CDR1 SQVTM and CDR2 ANQGSEA. With 1 base clipped from V and 4 bases from J, the junction kept 10 bases outside the gene matches. The CDR3 DNA sequence: TGCAGCGTTGAAGTGCCTAGCGGGAGTTTCGGGTACAATGAGCAGTTCTTC. This translates into CSVEVPSGSFGYNEQFF.

This sequence joins TRBV7-9 and TRBJ1-2, with unresolved D. Germline lookup yields CDR1 SEHNR and CDR2 FQNEAQ (reference sequence). This CDR3 comprises 13 residues. V lost 3 bases to trimming and J lost 2 bases, with 7 bases between them. CDR3 coding DNA: TGTGCCAGCAGCTTCGCTGAGAACTATGGCTACACCTTC. Translating gives CASSFAENYGYTF.